The source of this T cell receptor beta chain is a study of HIV-infected children after antiretroviral therapy interruption. Whole-study findings and limits: Naive CD4+ CDR3 sharing between time points fell after interruption began.

In its sample, this clonotype was seen many times. The target antigen is unknown. Unique molecular identifiers were included in an RNA-based 3' RACE TCR library. TCRdb re-called the 3' RACE reads through MiXCR, storing one row per CDR3 protein. The sample records about 40,000 distinct CDR3 sequences, just over 6.5% being singletons. The germline CDR1 and CDR2 sequences are MRHNA and SNTAGT. There are 14 residues in the CDR3. V was trimmed by 8 bases and J by 4 bases, leaving 17 bases between them. Documented treatment: PENTA 11 planned treatment interruption arm or continuous ART arm. This sample comprised CD45RA+ CD4+ T cells from PBMCs, pooled from several time points, obtained from a donor given antiretroviral therapy, either interrupted or continuous. Subset specified: naive CD4+ CD45RA+ CD45RO- T cells. This chain uses TRBV6-4 with TRBJ1-2; D may be TRBD1 (5 bases). This receptor was identified in a pool of human donors with HIV. CDR3 in DNA: TGTGCCAGCGAGCGGGAGAGGGACCTCTATGGCTACACCTTC. As protein: CASERERDLYGYTF.